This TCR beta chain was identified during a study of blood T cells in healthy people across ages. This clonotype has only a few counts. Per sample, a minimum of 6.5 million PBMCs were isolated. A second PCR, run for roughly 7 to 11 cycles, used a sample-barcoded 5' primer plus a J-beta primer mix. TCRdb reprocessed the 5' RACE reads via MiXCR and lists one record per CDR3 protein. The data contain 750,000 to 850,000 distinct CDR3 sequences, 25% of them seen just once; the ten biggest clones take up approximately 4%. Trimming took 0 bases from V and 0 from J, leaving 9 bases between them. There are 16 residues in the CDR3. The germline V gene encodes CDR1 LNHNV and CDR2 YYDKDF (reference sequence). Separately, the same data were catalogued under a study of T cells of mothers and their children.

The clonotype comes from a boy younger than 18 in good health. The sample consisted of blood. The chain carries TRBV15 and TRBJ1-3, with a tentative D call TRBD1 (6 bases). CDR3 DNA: TGTGCCACCAGCAGAGATTCAGGGGCCTCTGGAAACACCATATATTTT. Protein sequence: CATSRDSGASGNTIYF.